The sequence of this T cell receptor beta chain was determined in a study of shared clonotypes between healthy human individuals. This clone was seen only once. Naive CD8 isolation took CD45RO-negative cells positively selected for CCR7 and excluded terminally differentiated effector memory CD45RA+ cells. The germline V gene encodes CDR1 MDHEN and CDR2 SYDVKM. This CDR3 is built from 14 residues. Trimming cost V 5 bases and J 2 bases, with 13 bases left between them. The data were produced by immunoSEQ multiplex PCR, yet TCRdb's version contains in-frame clones alone and is incomplete. Here the sample spans hundreds of thousands of clones, roughly 96% being singletons.

This chain connects TRBV28 to TRBJ2-7, with a weak D call TRBD2 (5 bases). Sequencing was done on a sample of naive CD8+ T cells sorted from blood. This TCR was recovered from a woman aged 25 to 39 in good health. The CDR3 loop is CASSPEAGAYEQYF. CDR3 DNA sequence: TGTGCCAGCAGTCCCGAGGCGGGTGCCTACGAGCAGTACTTC. The full variable domain, completed using reference TRBV28 and TRBJ2-7, is DVKVTQSSRYLVKRTGEKVFLECVQDMDHENMFWYRQDPGLGLRLIYFSYDVKMKEKGDIPEGYSVSREKKERFSLILESASTNQTSMYLCASSPEAGAYEQYFGPGTRLTVT.